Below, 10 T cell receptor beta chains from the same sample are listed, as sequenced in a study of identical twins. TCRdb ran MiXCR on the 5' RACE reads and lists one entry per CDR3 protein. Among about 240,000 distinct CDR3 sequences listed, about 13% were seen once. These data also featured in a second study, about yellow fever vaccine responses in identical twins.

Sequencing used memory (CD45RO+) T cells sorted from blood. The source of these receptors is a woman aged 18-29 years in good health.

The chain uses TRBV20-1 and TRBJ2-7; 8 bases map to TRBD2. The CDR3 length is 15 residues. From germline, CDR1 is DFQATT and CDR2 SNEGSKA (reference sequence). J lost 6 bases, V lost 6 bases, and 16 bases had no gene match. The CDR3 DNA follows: TGCAGTGCGGAATTTAGCGGGATGATCGTAGGCGAGCAGTACTTC. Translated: CSAEFSGMIVGEQYF.

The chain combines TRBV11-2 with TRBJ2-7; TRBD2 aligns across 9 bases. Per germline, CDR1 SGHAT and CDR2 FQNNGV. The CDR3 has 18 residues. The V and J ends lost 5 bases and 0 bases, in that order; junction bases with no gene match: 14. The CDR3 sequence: CASSRGGVGLPISYEQYF. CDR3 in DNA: TGTGCCAGCAGCCGCGGGGGGGTAGGACTCCCGATCTCCTACGAGCAGTACTTC.

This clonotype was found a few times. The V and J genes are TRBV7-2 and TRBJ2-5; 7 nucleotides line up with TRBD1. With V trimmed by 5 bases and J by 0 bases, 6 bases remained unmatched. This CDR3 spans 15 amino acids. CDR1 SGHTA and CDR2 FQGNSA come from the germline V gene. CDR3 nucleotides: TGTGCCAGCAGCCAGCAGGGGACAGACCAAGAGACCCAGTACTTC. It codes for CASSQQGTDQETQYF.

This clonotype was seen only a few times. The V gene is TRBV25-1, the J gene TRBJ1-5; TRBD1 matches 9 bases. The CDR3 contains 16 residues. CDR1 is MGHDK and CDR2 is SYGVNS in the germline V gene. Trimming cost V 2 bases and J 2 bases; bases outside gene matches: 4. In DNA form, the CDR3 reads TGTGCCAGCAGTGAAGGGGGACAGGGCGGCAATCAGCCCCAGCATTTT. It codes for CASSEGGQGGNQPQHF.

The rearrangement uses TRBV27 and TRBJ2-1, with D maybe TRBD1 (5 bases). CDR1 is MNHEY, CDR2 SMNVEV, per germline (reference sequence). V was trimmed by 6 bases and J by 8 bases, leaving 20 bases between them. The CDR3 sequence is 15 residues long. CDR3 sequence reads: CASSPGKWGWDEQFF. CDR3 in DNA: TGTGCCAGCAGCCCCGGAAAATGGGGCTGGGATGAGCAGTTCTTC.

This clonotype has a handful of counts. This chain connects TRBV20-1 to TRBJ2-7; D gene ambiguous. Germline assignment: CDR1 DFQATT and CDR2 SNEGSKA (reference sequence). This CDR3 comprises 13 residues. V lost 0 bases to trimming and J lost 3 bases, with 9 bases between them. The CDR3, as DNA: TGCAGTGCTAGAGACGGTTTTGGCTACGAGCAGTACTTC. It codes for CSARDGFGYEQYF.

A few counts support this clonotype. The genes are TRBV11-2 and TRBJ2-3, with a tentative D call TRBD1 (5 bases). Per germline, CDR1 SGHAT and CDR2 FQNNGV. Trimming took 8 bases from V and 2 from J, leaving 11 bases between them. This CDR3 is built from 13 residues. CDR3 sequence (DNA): TGTGCCAGCCGACAGTTCCCCACAGATACGCAGTATTTT. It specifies CASRQFPTDTQYF. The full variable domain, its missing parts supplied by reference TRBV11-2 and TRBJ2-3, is EAGVAQSPRYKIIEKRQSVAFWCNPISGHATLYWYQQILGQGPKLLIQFQNNGVVDDSQLPKDRFSAERLKGVDSTLKIQPAKLEDSAVYLCASRQFPTDTQYFGPGTRLTVL.

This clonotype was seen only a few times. CDR3 residues: CSLSPRDRDFGETQYF. The DNA of the CDR3 is TGCAGTCTTTCTCCGCGGGACAGGGATTTCGGCGAGACCCAGTACTTC. The rearrangement uses TRBV29-1 and TRBJ2-5, with 9 bases that match TRBD1. The length of the CDR3 is 16 residues. The germline CDR1 and CDR2 sequences are SQVTM and ANQGSEA.

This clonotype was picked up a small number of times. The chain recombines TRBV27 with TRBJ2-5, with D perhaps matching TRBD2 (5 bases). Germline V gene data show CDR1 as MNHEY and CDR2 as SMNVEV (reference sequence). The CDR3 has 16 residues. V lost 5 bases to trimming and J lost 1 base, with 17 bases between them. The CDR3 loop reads CASSPGIMITQETQYF. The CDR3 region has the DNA TGTGCCAGCAGTCCGGGAATAATGATAACCCAAGAGACCCAGTACTTC.

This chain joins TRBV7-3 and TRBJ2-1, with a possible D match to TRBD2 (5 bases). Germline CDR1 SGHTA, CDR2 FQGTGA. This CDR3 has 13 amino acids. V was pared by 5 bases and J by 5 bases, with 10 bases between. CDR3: CASSLGLHNEQFF. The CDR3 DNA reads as TGTGCCAGCAGCCTCGGACTTCACAATGAGCAGTTCTTC.